The rows below give T cell receptor beta chains drawn from one sample of a study of cytomegalovirus exposure and HLA in healthy donors. Sequencing was performed with immunoSEQ multiplex PCR; in TCRdb, only in-frame clones are kept and a portion is missing. The specimen's table records about 60,000 clones. Sample: PBMCs. The source of these receptors is a boy aged 5 to 17 in good health and CMV-seronegative. CDR3s include the opening cysteine and the closing phenylalanine or tryptophan. Fields, in order: V gene, D gene, J gene, CDR3 protein, CDR3 DNA. A D gene is named only where the DNA matches it firmly.

v_call: TRBV4-2; d_call: TRBD2; j_call: TRBJ2-5; cdr3_aa: CASSQTGGPETQYF; cdr3_nt: TGTGCCAGCAGCCAAACGGGAGGGCCAGAGACCCAGTACTTC
v_call: TRBV5-1; d_call: .; j_call: TRBJ2-3; cdr3_aa: CASSFGGGTDTQYF; cdr3_nt: TGCGCCAGCAGCTTCGGGGGAGGCACAGATACGCAGTATTTT
v_call: TRBV30; d_call: TRBD2; j_call: TRBJ2-1; cdr3_aa: CAWSLAGGTDEQFF; cdr3_nt: TGTGCCTGGAGTCTAGCGGGAGGGACGGATGAGCAGTTCTTC
v_call: TRBV20-1; d_call: .; j_call: TRBJ1-1; cdr3_aa: CSARADTEAFF; cdr3_nt: TGCAGTGCTAGAGCAGACACTGAAGCTTTCTTT
v_call: TRBV2; d_call: .; j_call: TRBJ1-2; cdr3_aa: CASSASYFNYGYTF; cdr3_nt: TGTGCCAGCAGCGCCAGTTATTTTAACTATGGCTACACCTTC
v_call: TRBV7-7; d_call: TRBD1; j_call: TRBJ2-7; cdr3_aa: CASSRDRSYEQYF; cdr3_nt: TGTGCCAGCAGCAGGGACAGATCCTACGAGCAGTACTTC
v_call: TRBV27; d_call: TRBD1; j_call: TRBJ1-2; cdr3_aa: CASSLVGTANYGYTF; cdr3_nt: TGTGCCAGCAGTTTAGTCGGGACAGCTAACTATGGCTACACCTTC
v_call: TRBV6-1; d_call: TRBD1; j_call: TRBJ2-7; cdr3_aa: CASSSQGAGIEQYF; cdr3_nt: TGTGCCAGCAGTTCACAGGGGGCGGGAATCGAGCAGTACTTC
v_call: TRBV7-2; d_call: TRBD1; j_call: TRBJ1-2; cdr3_aa: CASSLGQGALYGYTF; cdr3_nt: TGTGCCAGCAGCTTGGGACAGGGGGCTCTCTATGGCTACACCTTC
v_call: TRBV11-3; d_call: .; j_call: TRBJ1-2; cdr3_aa: CASSLDSGFGYTF; cdr3_nt: TGTGCCAGCAGCTTAGATTCAGGGTTTGGCTACACCTTC
v_call: TRBV29-1; d_call: TRBD1; j_call: TRBJ1-1; cdr3_aa: CSGGQVNTEAFF; cdr3_nt: TGCAGCGGGGGACAGGTGAACACTGAAGCTTTCTTT
v_call: TRBV7-3; d_call: .; j_call: TRBJ1-1; cdr3_aa: CASAGGANTEAFF; cdr3_nt: TGTGCCAGTGCGGGGGGCGCGAACACTGAAGCTTTCTTT
v_call: TRBV6-6; d_call: TRBD1; j_call: TRBJ2-7; cdr3_aa: CASSLAGGQYF; cdr3_nt: TGTGCCAGCAGTCTCGCAGGGGGGCAGTACTTC
v_call: TRBV30; d_call: TRBD2; j_call: TRBJ2-1; cdr3_aa: CASGLAGDNEQFF; cdr3_nt: TGTGCTTCCGGACTAGCGGGAGACAATGAGCAGTTCTTC
v_call: TRBV6-4; d_call: .; j_call: TRBJ1-5; cdr3_aa: CASSDQGGEQPQHF; cdr3_nt: TGTGCCAGCAGTGATCAGGGCGGGGAGCAGCCCCAGCATTTT
v_call: TRBV7-8; d_call: .; j_call: TRBJ1-6; cdr3_aa: CASSQWGEGSPLHF; cdr3_nt: TGTGCCAGCAGCCAATGGGGGGAAGGTTCACCCCTCCACTTT
v_call: TRBV13; d_call: TRBD2; j_call: TRBJ2-1; cdr3_aa: CASSSASTIAGGSYNEQFF; cdr3_nt: TGTGCCAGCAGCTCCGCCTCGACTATAGCGGGAGGCTCCTACAATGAGCAGTTCTTC
v_call: TRBV7-9; d_call: TRBD1; j_call: TRBJ2-7; cdr3_aa: CASSSAGTGYYEQYF; cdr3_nt: TGTGCCAGCAGCTCAGCCGGGACAGGGTACTACGAGCAGTACTTC
v_call: TRBV9; d_call: TRBD2; j_call: TRBJ2-6; cdr3_aa: CASSVAIMRTSGDFSGANVLTF; cdr3_nt: TGTGCCAGCAGCGTAGCAATAATGAGAACTAGCGGGGATTTTTCTGGGGCCAACGTCCTGACTTTC
v_call: TRBV18; d_call: .; j_call: TRBJ2-2; cdr3_aa: CASSPAGNTGELFF; cdr3_nt: TGTGCCAGCTCACCGGCGGGGAACACCGGGGAGCTGTTTTTT
v_call: TRBV5-6; d_call: .; j_call: TRBJ2-7; cdr3_aa: CASSLAQTYEQYF; cdr3_nt: TGTGCCAGCAGCTTGGCCCAGACCTACGAGCAGTACTTC
v_call: TRBV5-1; d_call: TRBD2; j_call: TRBJ2-7; cdr3_aa: CASSLLASGGTEQYF; cdr3_nt: TGCGCCAGCAGCTTGTTGGCTAGCGGGGGTACCGAGCAGTACTTC
v_call: TRBV7-2; d_call: .; j_call: TRBJ1-1; cdr3_aa: CASSLAGRVNTEAFF; cdr3_nt: TGTGCCAGCAGCTTAGCTGGCAGGGTGAACACTGAAGCTTTCTTT
v_call: TRBV2; d_call: .; j_call: TRBJ2-3; cdr3_aa: CASSGLLSRADTQYF; cdr3_nt: TGTGCCAGCAGCGGACTCCTAAGTCGCGCAGATACGCAGTATTTT
v_call: TRBV2; d_call: TRBD2; j_call: TRBJ2-5; cdr3_aa: CATQRGLQETQYF; cdr3_nt: TGTGCCACTCAGCGGGGCCTACAAGAGACCCAGTACTTC
v_call: TRBV6-5; d_call: TRBD1; j_call: TRBJ2-1; cdr3_aa: CASTAGTGYNEQFF; cdr3_nt: TGTGCCAGCACCGCCGGGACAGGCTACAATGAGCAGTTCTTC
v_call: TRBV9; d_call: .; j_call: TRBJ1-4; cdr3_aa: CASSVARGYNEKLFF; cdr3_nt: TGTGCCAGCAGCGTAGCTAGAGGGTATAATGAAAAACTGTTTTTT
v_call: TRBV25-1; d_call: .; j_call: TRBJ2-1; cdr3_aa: CASSPGGNEQFF; cdr3_nt: TGTGCCAGCAGTCCCGGGGGCAATGAGCAGTTCTTC
v_call: TRBV9; d_call: TRBD1; j_call: TRBJ1-1; cdr3_aa: CASSVNQYRQGPNTEAFF; cdr3_nt: TGTGCCAGCAGCGTTAACCAATATCGACAGGGCCCGAACACTGAAGCTTTCTTT
v_call: TRBV2; d_call: .; j_call: TRBJ2-7; cdr3_aa: CASSSSAVAYEQYF; cdr3_nt: TGTGCCAGCAGTTCTAGCGCAGTAGCCTACGAGCAGTACTTC
v_call: TRBV6-4; d_call: .; j_call: TRBJ2-3; cdr3_aa: CASSNSGTDTQYF; cdr3_nt: TGTGCCAGCTCAAATAGCGGTACAGATACGCAGTATTTT
v_call: TRBV4-1; d_call: TRBD1; j_call: TRBJ1-2; cdr3_aa: CASSHTMTGNYGYTF; cdr3_nt: TGCGCCAGCAGCCATACGATGACAGGGAACTATGGCTACACCTTC